The TCR beta chain under discussion was sequenced for a study of T cell responses to AZD1222 COVID-19 vaccine. Whole-study context: Pooled together were second doses at about 4 or about 12 weeks. Study results and limitations: Donors were mostly white British, more females; clonal diversity possibly underestimated. Researchers took repertoire samples only after the peak T cell response had come.

This CDR3 has 15 amino acids. V lost 2 bases to trimming and J lost 8 bases, with 16 bases between them. Germline CDR1 reads SGHAT; CDR2 reads FQNNGV. Only in-frame clones appear in the TCRdb table, and some are missing; sequencing was by immunoSEQ multiplex PCR. The sample shows 150,000 to 200,000 clones, more than 90% of them seen only once. Points on this clone: The antigen is undetermined.

The chain employs TRBV11-2 and TRBJ2-1, with D perhaps assigned TRBD1 or TRBD2 (6 bases each). Sequenced here: peripheral blood, sampled on day 0 of AZD1222 vaccination. The TCR was taken from an adult in good health. This chain's CDR3 is CASSLRSGASDEQFF. CDR3 nucleotides: TGTGCCAGCAGCTTAAGGTCAGGGGCTAGCGATGAGCAGTTCTTC.